One and the same sample provided the 23 T cell receptor beta chains below, sequenced in a study of cytomegalovirus exposure and HLA in healthy donors. PCR amplification relied on 60 Vbeta primers (plus 13 Jbeta primers). Assay: immunoSEQ multiplex PCR; the TCRdb copy retains only in-frame clones and omits some. The sample lists about 90,000 clones; about 80% were seen once. Material: PBMCs. The receptors come from a man aged 25 to 40 in good health and CMV-seronegative.

The gene calls are TRBV9 and TRBJ2-3; D is unclear. From germline, CDR1 is SGDLS and CDR2 YYNGEE. This CDR3 region has 14 residues. V lost 0 bases, J lost 6 bases, and 11 bases lay in between. The CDR3 region is CASSVEPLGDTQYF. The CDR3 DNA is TGTGCCAGCAGCGTAGAACCCCTGGGCGATACGCAGTATTTT.

The chain is built from TRBV6-6 and TRBJ2-3; D possibly corresponds to TRBD1 (6 bases). The V and J ends lost 5 bases and 0 bases respectively, with 12 bases between them. There are 15 residues in the CDR3. Germline values: CDR1 MNHNY, CDR2 SVGAGI (reference sequence). The CDR3 reads CASSKYDRSTDTQYF. Written as DNA, the CDR3 is TGTGCCAGCAGTAAATATGACAGGAGCACAGATACGCAGTATTTT.

The V gene is TRBV5-4, the J gene TRBJ1-6; TRBD1 matches at 10 bases. Germline CDR1 and CDR2: SGHNT and YYREEE (reference sequence). The CDR3 has 17 residues. J gave up 6 bases and V 4 bases, and 10 bases lay outside the gene matches. The CDR3 nucleotides are TGTGCCAGCAGCGCTAACGACAGGGGGCATTTTAATTCACCCCTCCACTTT. Amino acids: CASSANDRGHFNSPLHF.

This chain uses TRBV9 with TRBJ2-5, with D perhaps TRBD1 (8 bases). The V end lost 2 bases, the J end lost 5 bases, and 19 bases lay between the germline ends. Germline-derived CDR1 and CDR2 are SGDLS and YYNGEE. The CDR3 has 16 residues. The DNA of the CDR3 is TGTGCCAGCAGCGTGGGGGGGCAGGGGGCTGGGGAGACCCAGTACTTC. Encoded protein: CASSVGGQGAGETQYF.

V usage is TRBV7-2 and J usage is TRBJ1-2; TRBD1 matches at 7 bases. Germline V gene sequence: CDR1 SGHTA, CDR2 FQGNSA. The ends lost 2 bases at V and 4 bases at J; junction bases unmatched: 7. The CDR3 has 15 residues. CDR3 DNA sequence: TGTGCCAGCAGCTTAACCTCAGGGGGTGGCTATGGCTACACCTTC. It yields the protein CASSLTSGGGYGYTF.

V gene TRBV5-1 combines with J gene TRBJ1-1; possible D gene TRBD1, 6 bases. CDR1 and CDR2 (germline): SGHRS, YFSETQ. The ends were cut back, 2 bases at V and 0 bases at J, with 8 bases in the middle. CDR3 length equals 14 residues. The CDR3: CASSFEGVNTEAFF. Here the CDR3 DNA reads TGCGCCAGCAGCTTTGAGGGGGTGAACACTGAAGCTTTCTTT. Filled out from reference TRBV5-1 and TRBJ1-1, the complete variable domain reads KAGVTQTPRYLIKTRGQQVTLSCSPISGHRSVSWYQQTPGQGLQFLFEYFSETQRNKGNFPGRFSGRQFSNSRSEMNVSTLELGDSALYLCASSFEGVNTEAFFGQGTRLTVV.

This chain joins TRBV13 and TRBJ2-7; 8 positions match TRBD1. The germline V gene encodes CDR1 PRHDT and CDR2 FYEKMQ (reference sequence). The CDR3 extends over 15 amino acids. Trimming took 1 base from V and 4 from J; bases not matched to a gene: 6. The CDR3: CASSLEGQVPYEQYF. The CDR3 nucleotides are TGTGCCAGCAGCTTAGAGGGACAGGTGCCGTACGAGCAGTACTTC.

This rearrangement joins TRBV10-1 to TRBJ1-2, with 9 bases lining up with TRBD1. Germline V gene lookup returns CDR1 WNHNN and CDR2 SYGVQD (reference sequence). J was trimmed by 8 bases and V by 4 bases; bases with no gene match: 5. The CDR3 length is 13 residues. CDR3 in amino acids: CASSGDRVDGYTF. Written as DNA, the CDR3 is TGCGCCAGCAGTGGGGACAGGGTTGACGGCTACACCTTC.

The sample holds a few counts of this clone. The genes are TRBV14 and TRBJ1-2; D is uncertain. CDR3 length: 13 amino acids. Trimming took 1 base from V and 4 from J, leaving 7 bases between them. Germline loops: CDR1 SGHDN, CDR2 FVKESK. The CDR3 DNA reads TGTGCCAGCAGCCAAGCCTCCAGCTATGGCTACACCTTC. Protein product: CASSQASSYGYTF.

The V and J genes are TRBV5-4 and TRBJ2-7; a weak D match, TRBD1 (5 bases). Trimming removed 0 bases at V and 0 bases at J, with 16 bases between. Germline loops: CDR1 SGHNT, CDR2 YYREEE (reference sequence). CDR3 length: 17 residues. CDR3 nucleotide sequence: TGTGCCAGCAGCTTGGCCCAGACAGTACGGAGCTCCTACGAGCAGTACTTC. This codes for CASSLAQTVRSSYEQYF.

The CDR3 nucleotides are TGTGCCAGCAGCTTGGGGGGGACAGGCAGAGATACGCAGTATTTT. Its translation: CASSLGGTGRDTQYF. This sequence joins TRBV11-2 and TRBJ2-3, with D maybe TRBD1 (8 bases). V dropped 3 bases and J dropped 5 bases, with 15 bases sitting between them. CDR3 length: 15 amino acids. The germline CDR1 and CDR2 sequences are SGHAT and FQNNGV.

V usage is TRBV5-4 and J usage is TRBJ2-5, with 8 nucleotides matching TRBD2. CDR3 length: 15 residues. CDR1 is SGHNT and CDR2 is YYREEE in the germline V gene (reference sequence). V lost 4 bases and J lost 5; bases outside the gene matches: 10. The CDR3 nucleotides read TGTGCCAGCAGCCCCGGCCCTAGCGGGTGGGAGACCCAGTACTTC. It yields the protein CASSPGPSGWETQYF.

This chain links TRBV7-7 with TRBJ2-2; perhaps TRBD2 as D (6 bases). V dropped 0 bases and J dropped 1 base, with 12 bases sitting between them. Germline assignment: CDR1 SSHAT and CDR2 FNYEAQ (reference sequence). The CDR3 runs 17 residues. CDR3 region: CASSLALQGLNTGELFF. CDR3 nucleotides: TGTGCCAGCAGCTTAGCTCTGCAGGGACTGAACACCGGGGAGCTGTTTTTT.

This chain links TRBV6-5 with TRBJ1-5; 7 positions agree with TRBD1. Germline V gene data show CDR1 as MNHEY and CDR2 as SVGAGI. This CDR3 region has 15 residues. Trimming removed 7 bases from V and 2 bases from J; junction bases left unmatched: 8. CDR3 nucleotide sequence: TGTGCCAGCAACCCGGCTGGACAGGGCAATCAGCCCCAGCATTTT. Translation gives CASNPAGQGNQPQHF.

The chain uses TRBV6-1 and TRBJ1-4, with no clear D. Germline V gene data show CDR1 as MNHNS and CDR2 as SASEGT. V lost 0 bases to trimming and J lost 4 bases, with 6 bases between them. The CDR3 runs to 14 residues. The CDR3 here is CASSEAYGNEKLFF. CDR3 nucleotide sequence: TGTGCCAGCAGTGAAGCGTACGGTAATGAAAAACTGTTTTTT.

The rearrangement uses TRBV10-3 and TRBJ2-2; D remains unclear. Trimming cost V 7 bases and J 6 bases, with 9 bases left between them. Germline CDR1 reads ENHRY; CDR2 reads SYGVKD. The CDR3 is made up of 12 amino acids. The CDR3 bases are TGTGCCATCAATTCTGGCCCCGGGGAGCTGTTTTTT. Translated, it gives CAINSGPGELFF.

The chain combines TRBV15 with TRBJ2-7; D gene uncertain. V was trimmed by 5 bases and J by 5 bases, leaving 19 bases between them. Germline V lookup: CDR1 LNHNV, CDR2 YYDKDF (reference sequence). The CDR3 runs 15 residues. CDR3 loop: CATSENTQIDHEQYF. In DNA, the CDR3 is TGTGCCACCAGCGAAAACACACAGATAGACCACGAGCAGTACTTC.

This clone came up once. The V and J genes are TRBV7-2 and TRBJ2-5; D remains unclear. The CDR3 totals 13 residues. Germline V gene lookup returns CDR1 SGHTA and CDR2 FQGNSA. Trimming shortened V by 1 base and J by 4 bases, and 7 bases separated the two germline ends. The CDR3 DNA sequence: TGTGCCAGCAGCTTAGGTCCCCTAGAGACCCAGTACTTC. It encodes CASSLGPLETQYF.

J is TRBJ2-2 and V is TRBV5-1; 7 bases map to TRBD1. Germline-derived CDR1 and CDR2 are SGHRS and YFSETQ. J gave up 5 bases and V 4 bases, and 8 bases lay outside the gene matches. The CDR3 sequence is 15 residues long. CDR3 residues: CASSRQGSSTGELFF. The CDR3 DNA reads as TGCGCCAGCAGCCGACAGGGTTCGTCGACCGGGGAGCTGTTTTTT.

The chain has TRBV7-2 and TRBJ1-3, with 7 bases lining up with TRBD1. The germline CDR1 and CDR2 sequences are SGHTA and FQGNSA. This CDR3 region has 14 residues. With 6 bases clipped from V and 1 base from J, the junction kept 3 bases outside the gene matches. The CDR3 DNA follows: TGTGCCAGCAGTCCCAGGGGGTCTGGAAACACCATATATTTT. This encodes CASSPRGSGNTIYF.

This clone has only a few counts. The V call is TRBV6-1, the J call TRBJ1-2; no definite D call. The germline V and J ends were trimmed by 1 base and 7 bases, with 10 bases remaining between them. This CDR3 contains 13 residues. CDR1 MNHNS and CDR2 SASEGT come from the germline V gene. The CDR3, as DNA: TGTGCCAGCAGTGAAGGTCGTCGTCTTGGCTACACCTTC. This codes for CASSEGRRLGYTF.

The rearrangement links TRBV23-1 to TRBJ2-2, with 11 bases lining up with TRBD1. TRBV23-1 is given ORF status, its function remaining uncertain. CDR3 length: 19 amino acids. V shed 3 bases and J 3 bases; nucleotides not matched to a gene: 12. The CDR3 DNA reads as TGCGCCAGCAGTCATTCTTGGGTGGACAGGGGGCTTGACACCGGGGAGCTGTTTTTT. It specifies CASSHSWVDRGLDTGELFF.

The chain recombines TRBV7-2 with TRBJ1-1, with D hard to call. V was clipped by 1 base and J by 8 bases, with 14 bases between them. This CDR3 contains 14 residues. Germline CDR1 is SGHTA and CDR2 is FQGNSA. CDR3 loop: CASSLGQRSFEAFF. The CDR3 nucleotides are TGTGCCAGCAGCTTAGGGCAGCGCAGTTTCGAAGCTTTCTTT.